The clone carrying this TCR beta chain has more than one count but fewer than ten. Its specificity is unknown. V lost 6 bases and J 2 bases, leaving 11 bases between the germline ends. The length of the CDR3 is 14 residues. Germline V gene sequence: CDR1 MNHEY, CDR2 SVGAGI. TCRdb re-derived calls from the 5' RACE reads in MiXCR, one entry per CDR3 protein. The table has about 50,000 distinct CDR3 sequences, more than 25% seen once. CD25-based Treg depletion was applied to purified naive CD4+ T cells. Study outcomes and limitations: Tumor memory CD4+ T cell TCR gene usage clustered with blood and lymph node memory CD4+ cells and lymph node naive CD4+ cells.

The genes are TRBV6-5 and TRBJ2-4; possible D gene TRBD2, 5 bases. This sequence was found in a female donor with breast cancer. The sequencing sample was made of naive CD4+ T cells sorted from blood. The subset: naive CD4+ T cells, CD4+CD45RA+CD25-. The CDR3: CASSQPGSKNIQYF. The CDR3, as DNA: TGTGCCAGCAGCCAACCGGGGTCCAAAAACATTCAGTACTTC.